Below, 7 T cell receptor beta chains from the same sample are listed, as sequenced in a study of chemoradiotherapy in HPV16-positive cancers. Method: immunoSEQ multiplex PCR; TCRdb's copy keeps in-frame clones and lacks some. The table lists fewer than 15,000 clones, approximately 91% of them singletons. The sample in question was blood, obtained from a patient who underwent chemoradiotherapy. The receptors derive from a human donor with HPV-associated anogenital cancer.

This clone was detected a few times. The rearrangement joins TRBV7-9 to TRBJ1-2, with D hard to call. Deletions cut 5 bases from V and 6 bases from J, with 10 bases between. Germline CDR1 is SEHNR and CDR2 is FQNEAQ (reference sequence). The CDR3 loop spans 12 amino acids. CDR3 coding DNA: TGTGCCAGCAGCCGCCTCGGTGATGGCTACACCTTC. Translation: CASSRLGDGYTF.

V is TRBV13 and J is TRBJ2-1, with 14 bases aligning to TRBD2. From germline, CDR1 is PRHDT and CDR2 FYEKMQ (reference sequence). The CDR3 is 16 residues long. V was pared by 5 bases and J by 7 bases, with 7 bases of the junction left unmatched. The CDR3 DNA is TGTGCCAGCAGCCCCCCAGGGACTAGCGGGGGTAATGAGCAGTTCTTC. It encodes CASSPPGTSGGNEQFF.

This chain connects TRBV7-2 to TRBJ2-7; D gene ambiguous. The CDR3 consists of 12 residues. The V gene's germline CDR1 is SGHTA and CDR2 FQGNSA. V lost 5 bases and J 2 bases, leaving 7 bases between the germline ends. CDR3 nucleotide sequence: TGTGCCAGCAGCGAAGGACCCTACGAGCAGTACTTC. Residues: CASSEGPYEQYF.

The CDR3: CASSTGGQPGNTIYF. The DNA for the CDR3 is TGCGCCAGCAGTACGGGGGGGCAGCCTGGAAACACCATATATTTT. The chain has TRBV5-1 and TRBJ1-3; TRBD1 might be the D (6 bases). V lost 5 bases and J 2 bases, leaving 14 bases between the germline ends. This CDR3 region has 15 residues. Germline V gene data show CDR1 as SGHRS and CDR2 as YFSETQ.

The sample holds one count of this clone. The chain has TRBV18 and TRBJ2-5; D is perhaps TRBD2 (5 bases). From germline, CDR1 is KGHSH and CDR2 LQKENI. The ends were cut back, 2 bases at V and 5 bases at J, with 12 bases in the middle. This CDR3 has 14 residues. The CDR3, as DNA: TGTGCCAGCTCACCAGCGGGCGGTCGGGAGACCCAGTACTTC. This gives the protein CASSPAGGRETQYF.

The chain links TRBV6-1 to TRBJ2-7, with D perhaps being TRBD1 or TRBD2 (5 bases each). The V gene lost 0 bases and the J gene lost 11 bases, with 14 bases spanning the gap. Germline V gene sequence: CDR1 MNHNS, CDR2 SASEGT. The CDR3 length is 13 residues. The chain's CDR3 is CASSEAGTLGEYF. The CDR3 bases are TGTGCCAGCAGTGAAGCGGGGACCCTGGGGGAGTACTTC.

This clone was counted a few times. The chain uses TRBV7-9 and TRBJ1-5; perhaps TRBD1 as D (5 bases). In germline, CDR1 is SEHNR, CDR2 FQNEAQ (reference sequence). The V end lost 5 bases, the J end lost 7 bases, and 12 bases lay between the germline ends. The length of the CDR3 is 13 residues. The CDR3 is CASSARKGQPQHF. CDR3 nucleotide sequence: TGTGCCAGCAGCGCCAGAAAGGGGCAGCCCCAGCATTTT.